A selection of T cell receptor beta chains follows, all from one sample in a study of T-cell reconstitution after alpha-beta-depleted transplantation in children. TCRdb reprocessed the PCR reads with MiXCR, giving one entry per CDR3 protein. The table records 330,000 or so distinct CDR3 sequences, around 10% of them present only once. The sample here was PBMCs, taken before TCRalphabeta/CD19-depleted stem cell transplant. The source of these receptors is a boy younger than two with acute myeloid leukemia, due to receive a stem cell transplant. Both conserved end residues are part of each CDR3. A D gene is named only where the DNA matches it firmly. Size is omitted from some rows. Given values are once, few, many or a class for expanded clones.

clone_size | j_call | v_call | d_call | cdr3_nt | cdr3_aa
many | TRBJ1-5 | TRBV27 | NA | TGTGCCAGCAGTTTAGGAGGGTCACATAGCAATCAGCCCCAGCATTTT | CASSLGGSHSNQPQHF
few | TRBJ1-3 | TRBV9 | NA | TGTGCCAGCAGCTCGGGACATACTCGGGACGGAAACACCATATATTTT | CASSSGHTRDGNTIYF
many | TRBJ2-1 | TRBV4-3 | NA | TGCGCCAGCAGCCAAGCTGCGGCTAGTAATGAGCAGTTCTTC | CASSQAAASNEQFF
many | TRBJ2-5 | TRBV5-1 | NA | TGCGCCAGCAGCTCCTCGGGACTCCAAGAGACCCAGTACTTC | CASSSSGLQETQYF
many | TRBJ2-7 | TRBV29-1 | NA | TGCAGCGTTGTTTTTGGCTACGAGCAGTACTTC | CSVVFGYEQYF
few | TRBJ2-7 | TRBV29-1 | NA | TGCAGCGTTGAATCCAGGGTCCCCTCCTACGAGCAGTACTTC | CSVESRVPSYEQYF
many | TRBJ2-7 | TRBV20-1 | TRBD2 | TGCAGTGCTATAGGACTAGGCCTCTACGAGCAGTACTTC | CSAIGLGLYEQYF
many | TRBJ2-4 | TRBV12-3/TRBV12-4 | NA | TGTGCCAGCAGGAACAATAGACAAAACATTCAGTACTTC | CASRNNRQNIQYF
many | TRBJ1-5 | TRBV4-3 | NA | TGCGCCAGCAGCCAGGCTCGTCATAGCAATCAGCCCCAGCATTTT | CASSQARHSNQPQHF
many | TRBJ1-1 | TRBV24-1 | NA | TGTGCCACCAGTGATTTGCCCGGCACTGAAGCTTTCTTT | CATSDLPGTEAFF
many | TRBJ1-3 | TRBV5-1 | NA | TGCGCCAGCAGCTTGGACCGATTGGCAGATACGGGGACCATATATTTT | CASSLDRLADTGTIYF
many | TRBJ2-1 | TRBV29-1 | NA | TGCAGCGTTGAAGGCCAGGGCGCGGGACTCTCCTACAATGAGCAGTTCTTC | CSVEGQGAGLSYNEQFF
NA | TRBJ2-7 | TRBV7-9 | NA | TGTGCCAGCACCCTCCAACAGGGAGGGGAGCAGTACTTC | CASTLQQGGEQYF
many | TRBJ2-3 | TRBV4-2 | TRBD2 | TGTGCCAGCAGCCAAGAACTAGCGGGGGGCACAGATACGCAGTATTTT | CASSQELAGGTDTQYF
NA | TRBJ1-1 | TRBV5-4 | NA | TGTGCCAGCAGCTTGGACTATTACGGACAGCCGAACACTGAAGCTTTCTTT | CASSLDYYGQPNTEAFF
many | TRBJ2-7 | TRBV20-1 | NA | TGCAGTGCTAGTGGTGTAGAGAGCTCCTACGAGCAGTACTTC | CSASGVESSYEQYF
many | TRBJ2-7 | TRBV12-3/TRBV12-4 | TRBD2 | TGTGCCAGCAGTTTGGCCGGGACTAGGTTATACGAGCAGTACTTC | CASSLAGTRLYEQYF
many | TRBJ1-5 | TRBV28 | NA | TGTGCCTCACGGGGAGATAGCAATCAGCCCCAGCATTTT | CASRGDSNQPQHF
many | TRBJ2-7 | TRBV13 | TRBD2 | TGTGCCAGCAGCTTAAGACCTAGCGGGGACCACGAGCAGTACTTC | CASSLRPSGDHEQYF
many | TRBJ2-5 | TRBV7-9 | NA | TGTGCCAGCAGCTTAGCCCCAGGGCAGCAAGAGACCCAGTACTTC | CASSLAPGQQETQYF
many | TRBJ2-7 | TRBV12-3/TRBV12-4 | TRBD2 | TGTGCCAGCAGTCGACTAGCGGGCAAGCGCGAGCAGTACTTC | CASSRLAGKREQYF
many | TRBJ2-3 | TRBV5-1 | TRBD1 | TGCGCCAGCAGCTTGGTTGGAGCGACGACAGGGGGCCCCACAGATACGCAGTATTTT | CASSLVGATTGGPTDTQYF
many | TRBJ1-5 | TRBV5-1 | TRBD1 | TGCGCCAGCAGCGTTGACAGGGGTGAAAATCAGCCCCAGCATTTT | CASSVDRGENQPQHF
few | TRBJ2-7 | TRBV7-2 | NA | TGTGCCAGCAGCTTAGTTGAGACTAGAGGCTACGAGCAGTACTTC | CASSLVETRGYEQYF
many | TRBJ2-2 | TRBV5-1 | TRBD1 | TGCGCCAGCAGCGTGGCCGGGACAGGGAACACCGGGGAGCTGTTTTTT | CASSVAGTGNTGELFF
NA | TRBJ2-6 | TRBV7-3 | NA | TGTGCCAGCAGCTTAGGGGAGGCAAGGCCGGCCAACGTCCTGACTTTC | CASSLGEARPANVLTF
many | TRBJ2-1 | TRBV5-1 | NA | TGCGCCAGCAGCTTGGCAGCGACCTACAATGAGCAGTTCTTC | CASSLAATYNEQFF
many | TRBJ1-6 | TRBV12-3/TRBV12-4 | NA | TGTGCCAGCAGGAGGGGTTCCTATAATTCACCCCTCCACTTT | CASRRGSYNSPLHF
few | TRBJ2-5 | TRBV11-2 | TRBD2 | TGTGCCAGCAGCTTAGACGGGACTAGCGGGATCGGCTTAGAGACCCAGTACTTC | CASSLDGTSGIGLETQYF
NA | TRBJ2-5 | TRBV29-1 | NA | TGCAGCGTTCGGGGCTTACTTCAAGAGACCCAGTACTTC | CSVRGLLQETQYF
many | TRBJ2-4 | TRBV12-3/TRBV12-4 | NA | TGTGCCAGCAGCCCCCTACAGGTCACCAAAAACATTCAGTACTTC | CASSPLQVTKNIQYF
many | TRBJ2-1 | TRBV11-3 | NA | TGTGCCAGCAGCCCATCAGGGGGGATACCCTACAATGAGCAGTTCTTC | CASSPSGGIPYNEQFF
many | TRBJ2-1 | TRBV7-2 | NA | TGTGCCAGCAGCCGGGACACCCACAATGAGCAGTTCTTC | CASSRDTHNEQFF
many | TRBJ2-1 | TRBV7-9 | NA | TGTGCCAGCAGCTTAGAGGTTGGCAATGAGCAGTTCTTC | CASSLEVGNEQFF
many | TRBJ2-1 | TRBV7-9 | TRBD2 | TGTGCCAGCAGGGCTAGCGGCCTCTCCTACAATGAGCAGTTCTTC | CASRASGLSYNEQFF
few | TRBJ1-5 | TRBV6-1 | NA | TGTGCCAGCAGTGTTCCGGGACAACTCAATCAGCCCCAGCATTTT | CASSVPGQLNQPQHF
many | TRBJ2-5 | TRBV5-1 | TRBD1 | TGCGCCAGCAGCTCGGGACAGGGTGGGGCGACCCAGTACTTC | CASSSGQGGATQYF
many | TRBJ2-2 | TRBV27 | TRBD1 | TGTGCCAGCAGTTTAAACCCCCGGGACAGGGTGGTTACCGGGGAGCTGTTTTTT | CASSLNPRDRVVTGELFF
many | TRBJ1-1 | TRBV7-9 | NA | TGTGCCAGCAGCCACAGAGAGAACACTGAAGCTTTCTTT | CASSHRENTEAFF
few | TRBJ2-7 | TRBV9 | TRBD1 | TGTGCCAGCAGCGTAGCGGGGACAGGGGCTTACGAGCAGTACTTC | CASSVAGTGAYEQYF
many | TRBJ2-3 | TRBV7-2 | NA | TGTGCCAGCAGCTCGGTCGGCGCAGATACGCAGTATTTT | CASSSVGADTQYF
many | TRBJ2-7 | TRBV4-3 | NA | TGCGCCAGCAGCCAAGATACGGCAGTCTACGAGCAGTACTTC | CASSQDTAVYEQYF
few | TRBJ2-3 | TRBV10-3 | NA | TGTGCCATCGGGGGGACAGAAACAGATACGCAGTATTTT | CAIGGTETDTQYF
many | TRBJ2-3 | TRBV7-2 | TRBD2 | TGTGCCAGCAGCTTAGCGGCTAGCGGGGGGGCCCCAGATACGCAGTATTTT | CASSLAASGGAPDTQYF
many | TRBJ1-1 | TRBV5-5 | NA | TGTGCCAGCAGCGTACAGGCCGGGCACACTGAAGCTTTCTTT | CASSVQAGHTEAFF
many | TRBJ2-3 | TRBV5-1 | NA | TGCGCCAGCAGCCGTAGCGGCACAGATACGCAGTATTTT | CASSRSGTDTQYF
many | TRBJ1-1 | TRBV10-3 | TRBD1 | TGTGCCATCAGGCTAGACAGGGAACGAGCTGAAGCTTTCTTT | CAIRLDRERAEAFF
many | TRBJ2-7 | TRBV5-1 | NA | TGCGCCAGCAGCTTGCGGACGACCGGAGGCGAGCAGTACTTC | CASSLRTTGGEQYF
many | TRBJ2-2 | TRBV5-1 | NA | TGCGCCAGCAGCCCCGTCCGGCAGAACACCGGGGAGCTGTTTTTT | CASSPVRQNTGELFF
NA | TRBJ2-2 | TRBV5-1 | NA | TGCGCCAGCAGCCTCCACGAGAACACCGGGGAGCTGTTTTTT | CASSLHENTGELFF
many | TRBJ1-6 | TRBV20-1 | NA | TGCAGTGCTAGAACGAGGACAGCGTCGAATTCACCCCTCCACTTT | CSARTRTASNSPLHF
few | TRBJ1-4 | TRBV20-1 | NA | TGCAGTGCTAGGATGTGGGCTGATAATGAAAAACTGTTTTTT | CSARMWADNEKLFF
many | TRBJ1-1 | TRBV5-1 | NA | TGCGCCAGCAGCTTGGGAGGGTGGTGGAACACTGAAGCTTTCTTT | CASSLGGWWNTEAFF
many | TRBJ1-2 | TRBV6-1 | NA | TGTGCCAGCAACTTTGACGGCCTCTATGGCTACACCTTC | CASNFDGLYGYTF
many | TRBJ2-7 | TRBV5-1 | TRBD2 | TGCGCCAGCAGCTTGCAAACACCTAGCGGGAGCGTCTTCCACGAGCAGTACTTC | CASSLQTPSGSVFHEQYF